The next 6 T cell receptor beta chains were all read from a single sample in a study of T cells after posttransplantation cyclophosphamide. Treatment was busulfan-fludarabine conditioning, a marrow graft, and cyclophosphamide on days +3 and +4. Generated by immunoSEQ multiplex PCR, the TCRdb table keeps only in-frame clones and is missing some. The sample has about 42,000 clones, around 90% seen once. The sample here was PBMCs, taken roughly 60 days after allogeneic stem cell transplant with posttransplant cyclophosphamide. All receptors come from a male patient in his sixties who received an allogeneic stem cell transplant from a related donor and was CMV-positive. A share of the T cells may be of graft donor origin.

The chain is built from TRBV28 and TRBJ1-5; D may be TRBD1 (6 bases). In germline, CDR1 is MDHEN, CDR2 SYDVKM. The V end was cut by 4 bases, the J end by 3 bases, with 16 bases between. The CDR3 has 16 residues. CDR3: CASSSQPTGNNQPQHF. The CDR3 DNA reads TGTGCCAGCAGTTCCCAACCTACAGGGAACAATCAGCCCCAGCATTTT.

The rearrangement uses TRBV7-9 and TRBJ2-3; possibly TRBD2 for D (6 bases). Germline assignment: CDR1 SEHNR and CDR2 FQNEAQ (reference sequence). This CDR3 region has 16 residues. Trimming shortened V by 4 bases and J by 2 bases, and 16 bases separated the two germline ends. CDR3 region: CASSSPGGVSTDTQYF. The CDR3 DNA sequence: TGTGCCAGCAGCTCCCCCGGAGGGGTCTCCACAGATACGCAGTATTTT.

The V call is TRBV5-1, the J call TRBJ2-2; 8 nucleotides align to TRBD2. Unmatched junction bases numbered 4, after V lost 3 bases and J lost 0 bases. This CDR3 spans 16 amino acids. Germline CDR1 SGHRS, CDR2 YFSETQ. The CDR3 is CASSSTGLANTGELFF. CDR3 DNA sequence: TGCGCCAGCAGCTCTACGGGACTAGCGAACACCGGGGAGCTGTTTTTT.

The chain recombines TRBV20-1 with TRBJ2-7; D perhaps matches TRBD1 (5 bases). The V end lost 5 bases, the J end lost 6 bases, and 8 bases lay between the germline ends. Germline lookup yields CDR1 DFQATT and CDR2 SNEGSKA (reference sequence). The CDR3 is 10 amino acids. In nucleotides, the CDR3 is TGCAGTGCTTTGCAGGGCGAGCAGTACTTC. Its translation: CSALQGEQYF.

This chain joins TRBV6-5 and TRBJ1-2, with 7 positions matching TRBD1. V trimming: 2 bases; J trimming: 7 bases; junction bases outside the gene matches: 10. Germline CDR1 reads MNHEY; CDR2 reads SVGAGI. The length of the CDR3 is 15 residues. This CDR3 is CASSYGQDSVVGYTF. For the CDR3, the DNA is TGTGCCAGCAGTTACGGACAGGACTCGGTAGTTGGCTACACCTTC.

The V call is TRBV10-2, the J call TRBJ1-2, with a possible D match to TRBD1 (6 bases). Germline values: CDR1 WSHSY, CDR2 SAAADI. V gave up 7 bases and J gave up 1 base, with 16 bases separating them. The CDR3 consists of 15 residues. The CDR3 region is CASIGQTNINYGYTF. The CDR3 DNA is TGCGCCAGCATCGGACAGACTAATATTAACTATGGCTACACCTTC.